The next 2 T cell receptor beta chains were all read from a single sample in a study of blood T cell repertoires in COVID-19. Only in-frame clones appear in the TCRdb table, and some are missing; sequencing was by immunoSEQ multiplex PCR. The data show roughly 270,000 clones, 80% to 85% seen once. The sample comprised PBMCs or T cells enriched from blood (not recorded which). The receptors derive from a man between 35 and 55 years old who had been exposed to COVID-19.

This clone was detected only once. This rearrangement joins TRBV2 to TRBJ2-7; a weak D match, TRBD1 (6 bases). Trimming cost V 8 bases and J 2 bases, with 10 bases left between them. Germline assignment: CDR1 SNHLY and CDR2 FYNNEI. The CDR3 length is 12 residues. This CDR3 is CASDQGPYEQYF. CDR3 coding DNA: TGTGCCAGCGATCAGGGGCCCTACGAGCAGTACTTC.

The V call is TRBV25-1, the J call TRBJ1-3; possibly TRBD1 for D (5 bases). The CDR3 has 15 residues. With 6 bases removed from V and 0 bases from J, the gap between germline ends came to 12 bases. Germline V gene sequence: CDR1 MGHDK, CDR2 SYGVNS. The CDR3 reads CASSKTASSGNTIYF. CDR3 DNA sequence: TGTGCCAGCAGCAAGACAGCATCCTCTGGAAACACCATATATTTT.